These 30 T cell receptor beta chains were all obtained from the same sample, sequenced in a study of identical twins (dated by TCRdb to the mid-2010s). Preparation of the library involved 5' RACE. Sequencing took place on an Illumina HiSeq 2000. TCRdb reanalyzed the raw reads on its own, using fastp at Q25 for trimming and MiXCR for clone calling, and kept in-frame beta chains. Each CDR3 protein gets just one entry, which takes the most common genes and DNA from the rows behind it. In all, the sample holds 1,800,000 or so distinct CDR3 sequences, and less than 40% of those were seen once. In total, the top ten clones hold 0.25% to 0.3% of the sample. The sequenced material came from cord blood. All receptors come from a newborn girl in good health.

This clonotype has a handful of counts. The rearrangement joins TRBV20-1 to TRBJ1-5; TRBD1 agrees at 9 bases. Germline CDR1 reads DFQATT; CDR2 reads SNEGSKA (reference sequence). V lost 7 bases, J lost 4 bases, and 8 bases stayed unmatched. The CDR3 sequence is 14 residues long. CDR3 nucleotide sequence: TGCAGTGTAAACCGGGACAGGGTGAATCAGCCCCAGCATTTT. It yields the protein CSVNRDRVNQPQHF.

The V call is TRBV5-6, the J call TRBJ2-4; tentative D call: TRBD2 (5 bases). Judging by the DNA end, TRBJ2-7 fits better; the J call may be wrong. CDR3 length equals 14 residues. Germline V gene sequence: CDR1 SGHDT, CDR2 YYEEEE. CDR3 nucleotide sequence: TGTGCCAGCAGCCCCAAGCGGTTGAACTACGAGCAGTACTTC. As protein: CASSPKRLNYEQYF.

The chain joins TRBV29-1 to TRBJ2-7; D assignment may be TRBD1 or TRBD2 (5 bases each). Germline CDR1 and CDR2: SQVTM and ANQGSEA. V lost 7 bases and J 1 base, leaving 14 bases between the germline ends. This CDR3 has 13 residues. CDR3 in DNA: TGCAGCGCCGCCCGAGGGGTGTCCTACGAGCAGTACTTC. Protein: CSAARGVSYEQYF.

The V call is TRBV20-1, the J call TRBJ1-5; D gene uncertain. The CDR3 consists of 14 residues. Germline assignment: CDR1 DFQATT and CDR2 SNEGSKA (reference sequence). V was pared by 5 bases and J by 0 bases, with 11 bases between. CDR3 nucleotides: TGCAGTGCTCTCAAAACCGATAGCAATCAGCCCCAGCATTTT. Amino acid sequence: CSALKTDSNQPQHF.

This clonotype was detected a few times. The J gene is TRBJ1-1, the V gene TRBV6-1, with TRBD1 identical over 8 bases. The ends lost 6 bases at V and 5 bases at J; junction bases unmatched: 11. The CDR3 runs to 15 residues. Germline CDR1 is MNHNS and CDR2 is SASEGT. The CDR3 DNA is TGTGCCAGCAGCACGGGGCAGGGGGCGAAAACTGAAGCTTTCTTT. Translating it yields CASSTGQGAKTEAFF.

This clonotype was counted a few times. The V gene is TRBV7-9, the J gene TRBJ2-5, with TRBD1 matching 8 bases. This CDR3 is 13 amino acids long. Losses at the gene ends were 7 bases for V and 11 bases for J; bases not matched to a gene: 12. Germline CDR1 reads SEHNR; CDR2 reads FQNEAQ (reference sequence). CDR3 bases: TGTGCCAGCAAGGCAGGGGGCTACAATGAGCAGTACTTC. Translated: CASKAGGYNEQYF. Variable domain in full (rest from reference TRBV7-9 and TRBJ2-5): DTGVSQNPRHKITKRGQNVTFRCDPISEHNRLYWYRQTLGQGPEFLTYFQNEAQLEKSRLLSDRFSAERPKGSFSTLEIQRTEQGDSAMYLCASKAGGYNEQYFGPGTRLLVL.

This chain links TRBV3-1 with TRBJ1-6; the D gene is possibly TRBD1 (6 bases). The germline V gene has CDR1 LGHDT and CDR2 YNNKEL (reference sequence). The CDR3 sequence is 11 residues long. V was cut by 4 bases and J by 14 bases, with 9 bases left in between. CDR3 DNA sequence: TGTGCCAGCAGCCGAGACAGGACCCTCCACTTT. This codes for CASSRDRTLHF.

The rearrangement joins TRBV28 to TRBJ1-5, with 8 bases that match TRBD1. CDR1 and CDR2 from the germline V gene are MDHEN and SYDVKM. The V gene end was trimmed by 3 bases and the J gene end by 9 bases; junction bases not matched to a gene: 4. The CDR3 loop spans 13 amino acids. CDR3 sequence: CASSFDRGRPQHF. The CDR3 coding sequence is TGTGCCAGCAGTTTTGACAGGGGAAGGCCCCAGCATTTT. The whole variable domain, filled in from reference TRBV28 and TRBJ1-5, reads DVKVTQSSRYLVKRTGEKVFLECVQDMDHENMFWYRQDPGLGLRLIYFSYDVKMKEKGDIPEGYSVSREKKERFSLILESASTNQTSMYLCASSFDRGRPQHFGDGTRLSIL.

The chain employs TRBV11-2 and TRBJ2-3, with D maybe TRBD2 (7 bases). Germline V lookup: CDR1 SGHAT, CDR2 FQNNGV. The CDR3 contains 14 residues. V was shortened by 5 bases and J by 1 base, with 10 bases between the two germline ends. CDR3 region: CASSRGARTDTQYF. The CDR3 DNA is TGTGCCAGCAGCCGGGGGGCCCGCACAGATACGCAGTATTTT.

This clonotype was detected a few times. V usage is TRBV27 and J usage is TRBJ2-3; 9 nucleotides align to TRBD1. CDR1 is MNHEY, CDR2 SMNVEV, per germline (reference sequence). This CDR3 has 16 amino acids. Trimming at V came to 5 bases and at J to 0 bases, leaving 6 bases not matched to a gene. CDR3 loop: CASSIRQGVSTDTQYF. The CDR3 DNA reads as TGTGCCAGCAGTATCCGACAGGGGGTGAGCACAGATACGCAGTATTTT.

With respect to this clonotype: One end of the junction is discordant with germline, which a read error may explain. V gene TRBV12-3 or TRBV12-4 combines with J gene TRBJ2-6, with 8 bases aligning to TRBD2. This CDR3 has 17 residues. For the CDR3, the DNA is TGTGCCAGCGGTTTGGGGACTAGGCATTCTGGGGCCAACGTCCTGACTTTC. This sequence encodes CASGLGTRHSGANVLTF.

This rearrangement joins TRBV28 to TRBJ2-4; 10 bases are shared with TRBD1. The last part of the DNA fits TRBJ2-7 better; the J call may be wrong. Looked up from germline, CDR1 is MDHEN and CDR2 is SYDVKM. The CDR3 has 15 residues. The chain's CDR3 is CASRPDRGRPYEQYF. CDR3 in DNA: TGTGCCAGCAGACCCGACAGGGGGCGACCCTACGAGCAGTACTTC.

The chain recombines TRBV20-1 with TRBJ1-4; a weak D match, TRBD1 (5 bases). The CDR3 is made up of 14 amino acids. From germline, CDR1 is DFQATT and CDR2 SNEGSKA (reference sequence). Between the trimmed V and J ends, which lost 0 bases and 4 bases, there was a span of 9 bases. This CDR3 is CSARDGASNEKLFF. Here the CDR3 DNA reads TGCAGTGCTAGAGATGGGGCCAGTAATGAAAAACTGTTTTTT.

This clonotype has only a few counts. The CDR3 DNA is TGTGCCACCAGCAGCGGACTATTGAGTCGCGATGAGCAGTACTTC. This encodes CATSSGLLSRDEQYF. The chain is built from TRBV15 and TRBJ2-7, with D perhaps matching TRBD2 (6 bases). The V and J ends lost 3 bases and 7 bases respectively, with 19 bases between them. The CDR3 is 15 residues long. CDR1 is LNHNV and CDR2 is YYDKDF in the germline V gene (reference sequence). Drawing the rest from reference TRBV15 and TRBJ2-7, the complete variable domain is DAMVIQNPRYQVTQFGKPVTLSCSQTLNHNVMYWYQQKSSQAPKLLFHYYDKDFNNEADTPDNFQSRRPNTSFCFLDIRSPGLGDTAMYLCATSSGLLSRDEQYFGPGTRLTVT.

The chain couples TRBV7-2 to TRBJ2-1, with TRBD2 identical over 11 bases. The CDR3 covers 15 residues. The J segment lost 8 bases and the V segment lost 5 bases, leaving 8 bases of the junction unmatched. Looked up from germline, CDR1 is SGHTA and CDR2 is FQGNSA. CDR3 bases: TGTGCCAGCAGCGCAACTAGCGGGAGTGTCGATGAGCAGTTCTTC. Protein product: CASSATSGSVDEQFF.

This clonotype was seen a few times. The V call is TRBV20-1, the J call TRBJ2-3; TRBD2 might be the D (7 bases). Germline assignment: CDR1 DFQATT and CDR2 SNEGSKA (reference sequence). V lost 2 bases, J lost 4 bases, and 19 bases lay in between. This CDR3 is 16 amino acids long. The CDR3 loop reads CSARFVRGPRADTQYF. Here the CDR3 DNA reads TGCAGTGCTAGATTTGTGCGGGGGCCCCGCGCAGATACGCAGTATTTT.

The CDR3 DNA follows: TGTGCCAGCAGTTACTCGGGGGCTCGAACAGATACGCAGTATTTT. Amino acids: CASSYSGARTDTQYF. The V gene is TRBV6-6, the J gene TRBJ2-3, with D perhaps matching TRBD1 (6 bases). The ends were cut back, 0 bases at V and 3 bases at J, with 10 bases in the middle. The CDR3 spans 15 residues. Looked up from germline, CDR1 is MNHNY and CDR2 is SVGAGI (reference sequence).

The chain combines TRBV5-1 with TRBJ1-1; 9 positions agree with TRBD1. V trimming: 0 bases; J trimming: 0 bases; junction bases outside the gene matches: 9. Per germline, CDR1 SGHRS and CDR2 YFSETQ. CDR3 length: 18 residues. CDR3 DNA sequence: TGCGCCAGCAGCTTGGGGGACAGGGCACCAACATTGAACACTGAAGCTTTCTTT. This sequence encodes CASSLGDRAPTLNTEAFF.

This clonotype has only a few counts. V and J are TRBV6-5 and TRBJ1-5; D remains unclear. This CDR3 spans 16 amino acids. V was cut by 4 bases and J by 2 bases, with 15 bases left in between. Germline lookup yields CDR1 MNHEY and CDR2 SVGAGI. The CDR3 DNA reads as TGTGCCAGCAGTTCCTCGGGCCCCAAGGGCAATCAGCCCCAGCATTTT. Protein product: CASSSSGPKGNQPQHF.

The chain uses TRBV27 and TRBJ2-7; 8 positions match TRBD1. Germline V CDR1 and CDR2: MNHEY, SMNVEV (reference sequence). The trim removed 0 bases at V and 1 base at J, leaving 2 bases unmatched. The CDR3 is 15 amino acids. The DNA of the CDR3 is TGTGCCAGCAGTTTATCGAGGACAGGGTCCTACGAGCAGTACTTC. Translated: CASSLSRTGSYEQYF.

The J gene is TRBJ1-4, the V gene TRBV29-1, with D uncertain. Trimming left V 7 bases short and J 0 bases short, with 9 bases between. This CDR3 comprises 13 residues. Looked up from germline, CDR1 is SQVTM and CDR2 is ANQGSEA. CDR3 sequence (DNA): TGCAGCGGCAGGATCGCAACTAATGAAAAACTGTTTTTT. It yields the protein CSGRIATNEKLFF. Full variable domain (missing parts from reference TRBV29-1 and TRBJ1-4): SAVISQKPSRDICQRGTSLTIQCQVDSQVTMMFWYRQQPGQSLTLIATANQGSEATYESGFVIDKFPISRPNLTFSTLTVSNMSPEDSSIYLCSGRIATNEKLFFGSGTQLSVL.

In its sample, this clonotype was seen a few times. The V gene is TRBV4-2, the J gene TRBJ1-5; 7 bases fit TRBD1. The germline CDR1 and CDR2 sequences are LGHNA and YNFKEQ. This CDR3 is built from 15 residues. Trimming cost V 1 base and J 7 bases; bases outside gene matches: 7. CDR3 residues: CASSQVGTEEQPQHF. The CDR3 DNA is TGTGCCAGCAGCCAAGTCGGGACAGAGGAACAGCCCCAGCATTTT.

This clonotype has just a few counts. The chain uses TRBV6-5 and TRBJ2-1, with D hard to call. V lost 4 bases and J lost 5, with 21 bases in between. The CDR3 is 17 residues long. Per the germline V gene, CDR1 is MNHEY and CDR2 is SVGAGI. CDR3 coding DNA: TGTGCCAGCAGTTTTTTGACAAGCCCGTCCCCGCACAATGAGCAGTTCTTC. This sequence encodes CASSFLTSPSPHNEQFF.

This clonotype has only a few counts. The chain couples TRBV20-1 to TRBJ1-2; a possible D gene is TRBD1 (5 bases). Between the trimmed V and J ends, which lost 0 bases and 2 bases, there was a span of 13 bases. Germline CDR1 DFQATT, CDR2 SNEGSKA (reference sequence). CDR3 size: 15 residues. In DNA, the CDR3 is TGCAGTGCTAGAGATATAACCGGGACCAACTATGGCTACACCTTC. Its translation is CSARDITGTNYGYTF.

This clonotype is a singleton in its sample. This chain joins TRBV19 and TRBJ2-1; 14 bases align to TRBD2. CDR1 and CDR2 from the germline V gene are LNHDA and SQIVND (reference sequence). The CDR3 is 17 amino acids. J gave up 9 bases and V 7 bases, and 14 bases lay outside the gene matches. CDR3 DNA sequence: TGTGCCAGTACCACTAACAGACTAGCGGGGGGGCTAGGTGAGCAGTTCTTC. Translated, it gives CASTTNRLAGGLGEQFF.

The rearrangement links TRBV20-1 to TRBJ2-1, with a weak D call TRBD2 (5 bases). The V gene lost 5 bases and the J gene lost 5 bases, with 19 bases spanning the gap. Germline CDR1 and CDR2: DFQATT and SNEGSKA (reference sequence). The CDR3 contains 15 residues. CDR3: CSAQLGNREDNEQFF. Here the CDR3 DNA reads TGCAGTGCTCAACTGGGGAATCGGGAAGACAATGAGCAGTTCTTC.

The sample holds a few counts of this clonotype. This chain's CDR3 is CSARKVTGGYNEQFF. DNA of the CDR3: TGCAGTGCTAGGAAAGTAACGGGAGGCTACAATGAGCAGTTCTTC. The chain carries TRBV20-1 and TRBJ2-1, with 7 bases lining up with TRBD2. CDR1 DFQATT and CDR2 SNEGSKA come from the germline V gene (reference sequence). The CDR3 runs to 15 residues. Trimming cost V 3 bases and J 3 bases; bases outside gene matches: 8.

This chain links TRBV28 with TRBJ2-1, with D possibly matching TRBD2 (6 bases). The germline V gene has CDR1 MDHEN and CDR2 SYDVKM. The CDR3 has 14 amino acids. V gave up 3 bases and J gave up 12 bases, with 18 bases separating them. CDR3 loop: CASSFFQRVGVQFF. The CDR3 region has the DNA TGTGCCAGCAGTTTTTTTCAGCGGGTTGGGGTGCAGTTCTTC.

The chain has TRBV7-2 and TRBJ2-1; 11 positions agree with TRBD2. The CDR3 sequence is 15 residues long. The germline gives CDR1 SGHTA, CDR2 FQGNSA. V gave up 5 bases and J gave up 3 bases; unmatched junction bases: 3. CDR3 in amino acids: CASSMTSGNYNEQFF. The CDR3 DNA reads TGTGCCAGCAGCATGACTAGCGGGAACTACAATGAGCAGTTCTTC.

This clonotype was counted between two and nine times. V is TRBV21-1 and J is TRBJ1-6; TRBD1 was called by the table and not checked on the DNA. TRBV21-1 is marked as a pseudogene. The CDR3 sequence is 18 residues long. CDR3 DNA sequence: TGTGCCAGCAGCCCACGGACTGTCGGTAATCGGAATAATTCACCCCTCCACTTT. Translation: CASSPRTVGNRNNSPLHF.